One sample yielded the 27 T cell receptor beta chains listed below, sequenced in a study of human T cells and chemical hapten exposure. TCRdb called the RACE reads again in MiXCR, with one record for every CDR3 protein. The sample lists about 190,000 distinct CDR3 sequences; more than 20% were seen once. The time point here: patch test 3, about 24 weeks after DPC sensitization. Treatment meaning: therapeutic diphenylcyclopropenone sensitization with weekly scalp DPC. Sequenced material: whole blood, taken in connection with sensitization to the hapten diphenylcyclopropenone (DPC). The receptors come from a woman in her thirties or forties with alopecia areata. Some clones in this sample may be carry-over from other donors' samples.

This clonotype came up a few times. The gene calls are TRBV29-1 and TRBJ2-6; D gene uncertain. The CDR3 consists of 14 residues. Germline loops: CDR1 SQVTM, CDR2 ANQGSEA. This CDR3 reads CALPGDSGANVLTF. The DNA for the CDR3 is TGCGCCCTCCCGGGTGACTCTGGGGCCAACGTCCTGACTTTC.

The V and J genes are TRBV7-2 and TRBJ2-5; no firm D call. The CDR3 consists of 13 residues. V was cut by 5 bases and J by 5 bases, with 12 bases left in between. Germline CDR1 SGHTA, CDR2 FQGNSA. CDR3 sequence reads: CASSLGPKETQYF. Here the CDR3 DNA reads TGTGCCAGCAGCCTCGGACCGAAGGAGACCCAGTACTTC.

The chain uses TRBV2 and TRBJ2-1, with 7 bases fitting TRBD1. Unmatched junction bases numbered 5, after V lost 4 bases and J lost 5 bases. This CDR3 has 14 amino acids. Germline V gives CDR1 SNHLY, CDR2 FYNNEI. The DNA of the CDR3 is TGTGCCAGCAGTGGTAACAGGGGTAACAATGAGCAGTTCTTC. Translated, it gives CASSGNRGNNEQFF.

A note on this clonotype: The junction and the germline gene differ at one end; a read error may be behind it. The chain carries TRBV6-1 and TRBJ1-1; unclear D gene. This CDR3 comprises 13 residues. Germline CDR1 and CDR2: MNHNS and SASEGT. Here the CDR3 reads CASRDIWNTEAFF. DNA of the CDR3: TGTGCCAGCCGTGACATCTGGAACACTGAAGCTTTCTTT.

The CDR3 coding sequence is TGTGCCAGCTCATATACAGGGTTGGACACTGAAGCTTTCTTT. The encoded protein is CASSYTGLDTEAFF. This chain joins TRBV18 and TRBJ1-1; tentative D call: TRBD1 (6 bases). In germline, CDR1 is KGHSH, CDR2 LQKENI. CDR3 size: 14 residues. V shed 5 bases and J shed 3 bases, with 13 bases lying between them. Full variable domain (remainder filled in from reference TRBV18 and TRBJ1-1): NAGVMQNPRHLVRRRGQEARLRCSPMKGHSHVYWYRQLPEEGLKFMVYLQKENIIDESGMPKERFSAEFPKEGPSILRIQQVVRGDSAAYFCASSYTGLDTEAFFGQGTRLTVV.

V usage is TRBV20-1 and J usage is TRBJ1-4; 9 nucleotides match TRBD1. The CDR3 spans 13 residues. Losses at the gene ends were 5 bases for V and 7 bases for J; bases not matched to a gene: 5. The germline gives CDR1 DFQATT, CDR2 SNEGSKA (reference sequence). The DNA of the CDR3 is TGCAGTGCTCGACAGGGGGAAAGTGAAAAACTGTTTTTT. This codes for CSARQGESEKLFF.

This chain joins TRBV20-1 and TRBJ1-5; D is perhaps TRBD1 (5 bases). The germline V gene encodes CDR1 DFQATT and CDR2 SNEGSKA (reference sequence). The germline V and J ends were trimmed by 0 bases and 2 bases, with 8 bases remaining between them. There are 14 residues in the CDR3. The CDR3 region is CSARDREGNQPQHF. The CDR3 nucleotides are TGCAGTGCTAGAGACAGGGAAGGCAATCAGCCCCAGCATTTT.

This clonotype was found many times. This chain uses TRBV20-1 with TRBJ1-5; D not certain. V lost 1 base to trimming and J lost 0 bases, with 7 bases between them. Germline V gene data show CDR1 as DFQATT and CDR2 as SNEGSKA (reference sequence). The CDR3 length is 14 residues. The CDR3 coding sequence is TGCAGTGCTAGAGGGCTTTATAGCAATCAGCCCCAGCATTTT. Amino acids: CSARGLYSNQPQHF.

The chain carries TRBV11-2 and TRBJ1-1, with TRBD1 identical over 8 bases. Trimming cost V 8 bases and J 6 bases; bases outside gene matches: 11. This CDR3 spans 14 amino acids. From germline, CDR1 is SGHAT and CDR2 FQNNGV. CDR3 region: CASEGQGGRAEAFF. CDR3 sequence (DNA): TGTGCCAGCGAAGGACAGGGAGGTAGGGCTGAAGCTTTCTTT.

This clonotype was counted a few times. This sequence joins TRBV6-5 and TRBJ1-5; D is undetermined. Trimming took off 0 bases at V and 8 bases at J, with 8 bases between the two ends. The CDR3 has 13 amino acids. Germline CDR1 MNHEY, CDR2 SVGAGI. DNA of the CDR3: TGTGCCAGCAGTTACTCCCGTATAGAGCCCCAGCATTTT. As protein: CASSYSRIEPQHF.

The CDR3 loop is CASSLKGGGTGELFF. The CDR3 DNA reads TGTGCCAGCAGTTTAAAGGGGGGAGGGACCGGGGAGCTGTTTTTT. This chain joins TRBV28 and TRBJ2-2, with D maybe TRBD2 (7 bases). The V end was cut by 2 bases, the J end by 5 bases, with 12 bases between. CDR3 length equals 15 residues. Germline V gene lookup returns CDR1 MDHEN and CDR2 SYDVKM.

This chain joins TRBV24-1 and TRBJ2-7; TRBD2 matches at 8 bases. The V segment lost 4 bases and the J segment 2 bases; nucleotides outside the gene matches: 6. Germline V CDR1 and CDR2: KGHDR, SFDVKD. The CDR3 length is 15 residues. For the CDR3, the DNA is TGTGCCACCAGTGACGGCGGGAGGCCCCCCTACGAGCAGTACTTC. Translated: CATSDGGRPPYEQYF.

J is TRBJ1-1 and V is TRBV5-1; D ambiguous. V was trimmed by 5 bases and J by 0 bases, leaving 11 bases between them. Germline CDR1 and CDR2: SGHRS and YFSETQ. The CDR3 consists of 14 residues. The CDR3 nucleotides read TGCGCCAGCAGAACGGGGAACCTGAACACTGAAGCTTTCTTT. Encoded protein: CASRTGNLNTEAFF.

At least ten counts were recorded for this clonotype. The chain joins TRBV7-2 to TRBJ2-1; maybe TRBD2 (6 bases). The CDR3 is made up of 13 amino acids. The germline V and J ends were trimmed by 5 bases and 9 bases, with 14 bases remaining between them. CDR1 is SGHTA and CDR2 is FQGNSA in the germline V gene. DNA of the CDR3: TGTGCCAGCAGCCTCCGGAGGGCCGGTGAGCAGTTCTTC. It codes for CASSLRRAGEQFF.

This chain uses TRBV7-2 with TRBJ1-1, with no clear D. Germline assignment: CDR1 SGHTA and CDR2 FQGNSA. V lost 5 bases to trimming and J lost 4 bases, with 14 bases between them. This CDR3 is 14 amino acids long. Here the CDR3 DNA reads TGTGCCAGCAGCCCCAACGCCTGGGGCACTGAAGCTTTCTTT. Protein: CASSPNAWGTEAFF.

This chain uses TRBV4-1 with TRBJ2-3; 9 bases match TRBD2. Germline-derived CDR1 and CDR2 are MGHRA and YSYEKL. The CDR3 extends over 15 amino acids. V trimming: 1 base; J trimming: 7 bases; junction bases outside the gene matches: 6. This CDR3 reads CASSQGAGGPYTQYF. The CDR3 DNA follows: TGCGCCAGCAGCCAAGGGGCGGGAGGGCCATATACGCAGTATTTT.

This clonotype was found a few times. This rearrangement joins TRBV6-2 or TRBV6-3 to TRBJ2-1, with a possible D match to TRBD2 (6 bases). The CDR3 is 13 amino acids. Trimming took 7 bases from V and 9 from J, leaving 16 bases between them. Germline V gene lookup returns CDR1 MNHEY and CDR2 SVGEGT. The CDR3 coding sequence is TGTGCCAGCACCCCCTTAGGGCGGGGTGAGCAGTTCTTC. Amino acids: CASTPLGRGEQFF.

This clonotype was detected a few times. The chain links TRBV29-1 to TRBJ1-6; D is perhaps TRBD1 (6 bases). V gave up 7 bases and J gave up 6 bases, with 22 bases separating them. The CDR3 has 16 amino acids. Germline-derived CDR1 and CDR2 are SQVTM and ANQGSEA. CDR3 DNA: TGCAGCGCTGGAAGTGACAGGCTTACCACTAATTCACCCCTCCACTTT. Encoded protein: CSAGSDRLTTNSPLHF.

This clonotype has more than one count but fewer than ten. The rearrangement uses TRBV18 and TRBJ2-7; D might be TRBD1 (6 bases). The CDR3 is made up of 13 amino acids. V was cut by 3 bases and J by 6 bases, with 12 bases left in between. Germline loops: CDR1 KGHSH, CDR2 LQKENI. Here the CDR3 DNA reads TGTGCCAGCTCACCCGGACAGCTGGGCGAGCAGTACTTC. Its translation is CASSPGQLGEQYF.

This clonotype has just a few counts. The gene calls are TRBV28 and TRBJ2-3; TRBD1 matches at 9 bases. Germline V gives CDR1 MDHEN, CDR2 SYDVKM. The CDR3 spans 16 residues. V dropped 11 bases and J dropped 4; count of bases not matched to a gene: 16. CDR3 nucleotide sequence: TGTGCCGGGGCCCACAGTGGGACAGGGCATGCAGATACGCAGTATTTT. Translation gives CAGAHSGTGHADTQYF.

This clonotype has a handful of counts. The J gene is TRBJ2-2, the V gene TRBV9; D is undetermined. Trimming shortened V by 1 base and J by 0 bases, and 4 bases separated the two germline ends. Germline V lookup: CDR1 SGDLS, CDR2 YYNGEE. The CDR3 is made up of 14 amino acids. The chain's CDR3 is CASSVQTNTGELFF. As DNA, the CDR3 is TGTGCCAGCAGCGTACAGACGAACACCGGGGAGCTGTTTTTT.

The chain has TRBV6-2 or TRBV6-3 and TRBJ2-1; 7 positions agree with TRBD2. This CDR3 contains 15 residues. CDR1 and CDR2 (germline): MNHEY, SVGEGT. The V and J ends lost 4 bases and 8 bases, in that order; junction bases with no gene match: 11. The DNA of the CDR3 is TGTGCCAGCAGTTCCGCTAGCGGAGGGATGGATGAGCAGTTCTTC. This codes for CASSSASGGMDEQFF.

In this sample, this clonotype turned up a few times. The chain has TRBV4-3 and TRBJ1-2; D gene ambiguous. Trimming took 0 bases from V and 3 from J, leaving 8 bases between them. The germline V gene has CDR1 LGHNA and CDR2 YSLEER. This CDR3 has 14 residues. CDR3 loop: CASSQDVGYYGYTF. The CDR3 nucleotides read TGCGCCAGCAGCCAAGATGTCGGATACTATGGCTACACCTTC.

V gene TRBV7-2 combines with J gene TRBJ2-1, with 13 bases matching TRBD2. The germline V gene encodes CDR1 SGHTA and CDR2 FQGNSA. The CDR3 has 16 residues. V dropped 1 base and J dropped 11; count of bases not matched to a gene: 8. CDR3 sequence reads: CASSLGGTSGDWKQFF. The CDR3 DNA reads as TGTGCCAGCAGCTTAGGCGGGACTAGCGGGGACTGGAAGCAGTTCTTC.

The V gene is TRBV20-1, the J gene TRBJ1-5, with D tentatively TRBD1 (6 bases). The V gene's germline CDR1 is DFQATT and CDR2 SNEGSKA (reference sequence). The CDR3 has 14 amino acids. V shed 6 bases and J shed 0 bases, with 12 bases lying between them. CDR3 in amino acids: CSARTANSNQPQHF. CDR3 bases: TGCAGTGCAAGGACAGCCAATAGCAATCAGCCCCAGCATTTT.

The chain carries TRBV28 and TRBJ2-6; tentatively, D is TRBD1 (6 bases). V was trimmed by 9 bases and J by 1 base, leaving 7 bases between them. The CDR3 sequence is 13 residues long. Germline V gives CDR1 MDHEN, CDR2 SYDVKM. The CDR3 nucleotides are TGTGCCAGTGACAGGTCTGGGGCCAACGTCCTGACTTTC. Amino acids: CASDRSGANVLTF.

The chain combines TRBV6-6 with TRBJ2-7; a weak D match, TRBD2 (6 bases). Germline V lookup: CDR1 MNHNY, CDR2 SVGAGI (reference sequence). The CDR3 is made up of 13 amino acids. The V end was cut by 6 bases, the J end by 3 bases, with 12 bases between. The chain's CDR3 is CASRRDGGYEQYF. Here the CDR3 DNA reads TGTGCCAGCAGGAGGGACGGGGGCTACGAGCAGTACTTC.